This TCR beta chain emerged from a study of T cells in tuberculosis. Study context: T cells were selected with CD1B tetramers loaded with glucose monomycolate. Study-wide results and limits: The stringent gate may have excluded weak CD1B-GMM tetramer binders.

Cells were sorted from thawed PBMC rested overnight and stained with GMM-loaded CD1B tetramer, viability dye and anti-CD3. C32 glucose monomycolate from Rhodococcus equi was loaded onto the CD1B tetramers. The repertoire was sequenced with immunoSEQ multiplex PCR; TCRdb's copy has only in-frame clones and lacks some. The data hold nearly 60,000 clones, with approximately 86% observed a single time. The sequenced sample was CD1b-GMM tetramer-negative cells sorted from PBMCs. The sequence was collected from an adult woman with latent tuberculosis.

CDR3 sequence: CASSLGPASGSSYEQYF. In DNA, the CDR3 is TGTGCCAGCAGCTTAGGCCCGGCTAGCGGGAGCTCCTACGAGCAGTACTTC. The chain couples TRBV7-2 to TRBJ2-7; 10 nucleotides line up with TRBD2. The junction had 6 bases not matched to a gene; V was cut back by 1 base and J by 0 bases. Per the germline V gene, CDR1 is SGHTA and CDR2 is FQGNSA. This CDR3 contains 17 residues.